The sequence of this TCR beta chain was determined in a study of cytomegalovirus exposure and HLA in healthy donors. Study at large: A later analysis reported the same platform for the roughly 110 validation repertoires and the roughly 630 first-cohort repertoires.

The repertoire was sequenced with immunoSEQ multiplex PCR; TCRdb's copy has only in-frame clones and lacks some. The data contain some 130,000 clones, 80% to 90% of them singletons. The study, taken as a whole, reports: The study flagged about 150 TCR beta chains as cytomegalovirus-associated. Confirmation in vitro established that a few CMV-associated chains were specific for CMV antigens.

With respect to this clone: Its antigen is unknown.

The V gene's germline CDR1 is MGHDK and CDR2 SYGVNS. The J segment lost 0 bases and the V segment lost 3 bases, leaving 4 bases of the junction unmatched. The CDR3 is 16 amino acids. The V gene is TRBV25-1, the J gene TRBJ2-1, with 8 bases identical to TRBD2. Sequenced sample: PBMCs. The sequence was collected from a woman aged 18-29 years in good health and CMV-seronegative. The CDR3 region has the DNA TGTGCCAGCAGTGATTCCGGGACTAGCTCCTACAATGAGCAGTTCTTC. Translating gives CASSDSGTSSYNEQFF.